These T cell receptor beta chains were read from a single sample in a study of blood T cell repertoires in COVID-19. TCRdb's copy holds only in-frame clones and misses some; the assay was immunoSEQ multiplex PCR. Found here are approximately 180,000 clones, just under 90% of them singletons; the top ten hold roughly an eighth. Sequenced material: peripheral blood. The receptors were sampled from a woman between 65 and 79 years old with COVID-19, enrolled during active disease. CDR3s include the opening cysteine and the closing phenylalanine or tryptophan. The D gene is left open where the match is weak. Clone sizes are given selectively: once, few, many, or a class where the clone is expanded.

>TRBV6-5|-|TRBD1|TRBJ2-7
CASSRDSRSYEQYF
TGTGCCAGCAGCAGGGACAGTCGGTCCTACGAGCAGTACTTC
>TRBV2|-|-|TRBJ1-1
CASSLADPGSRTEAFF
TGTGCCAGCAGTCTAGCAGATCCCGGTAGTCGTACTGAAGCTTTCTTT
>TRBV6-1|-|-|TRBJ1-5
CASSESRDSNQPQHF
TGTGCCAGCAGTGAGAGCAGGGATAGCAATCAGCCCCAGCATTTT
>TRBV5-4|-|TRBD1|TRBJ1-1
CASSLRGQGIQEAFF
TGTGCCAGCAGCTTACGCGGACAGGGAATTCAAGAAGCTTTCTTT
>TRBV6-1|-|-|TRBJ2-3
CASSERGNTWTDTQYF
TGTGCCAGCAGTGAACGCGGGAACACCTGGACAGATACGCAGTATTTT
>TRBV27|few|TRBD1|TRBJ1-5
CASSWTGSNQPQHF
TGTGCCAGCAGCTGGACAGGGTCCAATCAGCCCCAGCATTTT
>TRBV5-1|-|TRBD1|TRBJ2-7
CASSYQTGATSYEQYF
TGCGCCAGCAGCTACCAGACAGGGGCAACCTCCTACGAGCAGTACTTC
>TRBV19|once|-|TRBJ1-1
CASSTNTGYTEAFF
TGTGCCAGTAGTACTAATACAGGGTACACTGAAGCTTTCTTT
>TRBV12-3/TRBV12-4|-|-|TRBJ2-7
CASRATGSGQYF
TGTGCCAGCAGGGCCACAGGGAGCGGGCAGTACTTC
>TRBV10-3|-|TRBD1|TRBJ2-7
CAIRGLYRGQYEQYF
TGTGCCATCAGGGGACTATACAGGGGGCAGTACGAGCAGTACTTC
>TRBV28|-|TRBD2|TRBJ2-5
CASSVTSGSVGETQYF
TGTGCCAGCAGCGTGACTAGCGGGAGCGTGGGAGAGACCCAGTACTTC
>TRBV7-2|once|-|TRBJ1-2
CASSLEVPGNYGYTF
TGTGCCAGCAGCTTAGAAGTCCCAGGGAACTATGGCTACACCTTC
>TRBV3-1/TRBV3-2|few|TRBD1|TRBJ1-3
CASSQEARGFGNTIYF
TGTGCCAGCAGCCAAGAAGCCAGGGGGTTTGGAAACACCATATATTTT
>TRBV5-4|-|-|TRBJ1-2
CASSLEQVVNYGYTF
TGTGCCAGCAGCTTGGAACAGGTGGTTAACTATGGCTACACCTTC
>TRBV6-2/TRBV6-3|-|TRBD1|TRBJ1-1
CASSAGTGGTEAFF
TGTGCCAGCAGCGCCGGGACAGGGGGGACTGAAGCTTTCTTT
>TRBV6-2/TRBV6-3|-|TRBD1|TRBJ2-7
CASSYQSGTGRYEQYF
TGTGCCAGCAGTTATCAATCTGGGACAGGGAGGTACGAGCAGTACTTC
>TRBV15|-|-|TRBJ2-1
CATSRDRGYEQFF
TGTGCCACCAGCAGAGATAGAGGGTATGAGCAGTTCTTC
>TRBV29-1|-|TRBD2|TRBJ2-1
CSVGTSGSTNEQFF
TGCAGCGTCGGGACTAGCGGGAGTACCAATGAGCAGTTCTTC
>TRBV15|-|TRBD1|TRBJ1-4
CATRRDTGGEKLFF
TGTGCCACAAGGAGGGATACAGGGGGTGAAAAACTGTTTTTT
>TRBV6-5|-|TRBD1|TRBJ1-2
CASAGTGGPRGYTF
TGTGCCAGCGCCGGGACAGGAGGACCTAGGGGCTACACCTTC
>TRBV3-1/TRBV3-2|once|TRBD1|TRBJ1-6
CASSATGGLDSPLHF
TGTGCCAGCAGCGCGACAGGGGGCTTGGATTCACCCCTCCACTTT
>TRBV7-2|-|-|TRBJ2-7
CASSLQGSDPAYEQYF
TGTGCCAGCAGCTTACAGGGCTCCGACCCGGCCTACGAGCAGTACTTC
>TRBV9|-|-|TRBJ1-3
CASSVQGYGNTIYF
TGTGCCAGCAGCGTACAGGGTTACGGAAACACCATATATTTT
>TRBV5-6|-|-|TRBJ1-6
CASSLGTLDNSPLHF
TGTGCCAGCAGCTTGGGGACTTTGGATAATTCACCCCTCCACTTT
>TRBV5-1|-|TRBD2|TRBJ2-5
CASSPGPTSRSQETQYF
TGCGCCAGCAGCCCAGGCCCGACTAGCCGATCCCAAGAGACCCAGTACTTC
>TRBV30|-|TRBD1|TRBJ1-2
CAWVYRGLGGYTF
TGTGCCTGGGTTTACAGGGGACTCGGTGGCTACACCTTC
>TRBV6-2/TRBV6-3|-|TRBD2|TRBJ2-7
CASSYSRGGSGRPNYEQYF
TGTGCCAGCAGTTACTCGAGGGGTGGGAGCGGGAGACCAAATTACGAGCAGTACTTC
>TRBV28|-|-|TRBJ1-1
CASKQANTEAFF
TGTGCCAGCAAACAGGCGAACACTGAAGCTTTCTTT
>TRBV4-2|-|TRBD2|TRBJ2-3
CASSQRRESRQFTDTQYF
TGTGCCAGCAGCCAAAGGCGGGAGAGTCGACAATTCACAGATACGCAGTATTTT
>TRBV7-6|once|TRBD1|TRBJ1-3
CASSDRRGDRSSGNTIYF
TGTGCCAGCAGTGATAGAAGAGGGGACAGGAGCTCTGGAAACACCATATATTTT
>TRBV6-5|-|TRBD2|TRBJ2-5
CASSTLAGALETQYF
TGTGCCAGCAGTACTCTAGCGGGAGCCCTAGAGACCCAGTACTTC
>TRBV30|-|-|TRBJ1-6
CAWTIGPGSPLHF
TGTGCCTGGACCATAGGTCCGGGGTCACCCCTCCACTTT
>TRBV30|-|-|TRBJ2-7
CALTPTPGYEQYF
TGTGCCCTTACGCCTACGCCTGGCTACGAGCAGTACTTC
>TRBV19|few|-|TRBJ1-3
CASSQGRGNTIYF
TGTGCCAGTAGCCAGGGGCGAGGAAACACCATATATTTT
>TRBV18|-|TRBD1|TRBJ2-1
CASSPPTGGNEQFF
TGTGCCAGCTCACCCCCAACAGGGGGCAATGAGCAGTTCTTC
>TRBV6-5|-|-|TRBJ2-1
CASGGTSYNEQFF
TGTGCCAGCGGAGGGACGTCTTACAATGAGCAGTTCTTC
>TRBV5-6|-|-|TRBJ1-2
CASSFKQGYGYTF
TGTGCCAGCAGCTTTAAACAGGGCTATGGCTACACCTTC
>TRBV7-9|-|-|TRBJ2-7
CASSLPGPYEQYF
TGTGCCAGCAGCCTACCAGGGCCCTACGAGCAGTACTTC
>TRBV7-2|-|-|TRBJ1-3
CASSTLGSYSGNTIYF
TGTGCCAGCAGCACCCTGGGCAGCTACTCTGGAAACACCATATATTTT
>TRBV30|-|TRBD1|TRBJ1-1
CAPGTGHPYTEAFF
TGTGCCCCCGGGACAGGGCATCCGTACACTGAAGCTTTCTTT
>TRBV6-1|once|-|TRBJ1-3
CASSETDSGNTIYF
TGTGCCAGCAGTGAAACAGACTCTGGAAACACCATATATTTT
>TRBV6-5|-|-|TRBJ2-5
CASSRPGQETQYF
TGTGCCAGCAGCCGCCCGGGGCAAGAGACCCAGTACTTC
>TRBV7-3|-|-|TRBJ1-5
CASTSGGISNQPQHF
TGTGCCAGCACCTCGGGGGGGATTAGCAATCAGCCCCAGCATTTT
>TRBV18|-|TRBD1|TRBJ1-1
CASSPDREITEAFF
TGTGCCAGCTCACCAGACAGGGAGATCACTGAAGCTTTCTTT
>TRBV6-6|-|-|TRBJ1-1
CASSYSRVQLAFF
TGTGCCAGCAGTTACTCGCGGGTACAGCTGGCTTTCTTT
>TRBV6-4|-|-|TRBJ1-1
CASSEQGGTEAFF
TGTGCCAGCAGTGAACAGGGCGGCACTGAAGCTTTCTTT
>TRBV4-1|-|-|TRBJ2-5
CASSQENGGAGETQYF
TGCGCCAGCAGCCAAGAAAATGGGGGGGCAGGGGAGACCCAGTACTTC
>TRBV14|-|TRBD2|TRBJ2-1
CASSQGDPSGIYNEQFF
TGTGCCAGCAGCCAAGGCGACCCTAGCGGGATCTACAATGAGCAGTTCTTC
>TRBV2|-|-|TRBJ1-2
CASQDYGYTF
TGTGCCAGCCAGGACTATGGCTACACCTTC
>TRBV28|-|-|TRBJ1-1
CASRNAGKYSMNTEAFF
TGTGCCAGCAGGAACGCCGGGAAATACTCCATGAACACTGAAGCTTTCTTT
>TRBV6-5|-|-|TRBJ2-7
CASSYSWDNSYEQYF
TGTGCCAGCAGTTACTCGTGGGACAACTCCTACGAGCAGTACTTC
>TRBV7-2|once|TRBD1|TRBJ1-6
CASSLQGARDSPLHF
TGTGCCAGCAGCTTACAGGGGGCGCGGGATTCACCCCTCCACTTT
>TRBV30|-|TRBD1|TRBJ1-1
CAWRGTATGEAFF
TGTGCCTGGAGAGGGACAGCCACGGGGGAAGCTTTCTTT
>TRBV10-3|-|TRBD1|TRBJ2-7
CAISEVRQGANYEQYF
TGTGCCATCAGTGAGGTTAGACAGGGAGCTAACTACGAGCAGTACTTC
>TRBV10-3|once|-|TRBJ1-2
CAISDAVQSYGYTF
TGTGCCATCAGTGACGCTGTACAGTCCTATGGCTACACCTTC
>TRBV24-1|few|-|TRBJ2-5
CATASMDSQETQYF
TGTGCCACCGCCAGCATGGACAGCCAAGAGACCCAGTACTTC
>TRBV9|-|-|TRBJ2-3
CASQRVTTDTQYF
TGTGCCAGCCAGCGGGTTACCACAGATACGCAGTATTTT
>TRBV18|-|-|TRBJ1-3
CASSPRTASGNTIYF
TGTGCCAGCTCGCCCCGGACAGCCTCTGGAAACACCATATATTTT
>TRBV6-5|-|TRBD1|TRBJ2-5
CASSKRQGGLETQYF
TGTGCCAGCAGTAAGAGACAGGGGGGATTAGAGACCCAGTACTTC
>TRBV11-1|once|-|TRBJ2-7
CASSQRADLYEQYF
TGTGCCAGCAGCCAGCGGGCAGACTTGTACGAGCAGTACTTC